This section outlines one TCR beta chain sequence together with its context. A much more abundant neighbour one base away suggests this may be a read error. The data are from a study of blood T cells in healthy people across ages. Healthy Caucasian individuals from Russia aged roughly 6 to 90 were enrolled as donors. This CDR3 spans 12 amino acids. The germline gives CDR1 MNHEY, CDR2 SMNVEV (reference sequence). Trimming stripped 6 bases from V and 10 bases from J, with 16 bases between. PCR was performed a second time for about 7 to 12 cycles using a sample-barcoded 5' primer and a J-beta primer mix. MiXCR, run by TCRdb on the 5' RACE reads, gives a single entry per CDR3 protein. This sample yields over 500,000 distinct CDR3 sequences, of which 40% to 65% are seen a single time; about 14% belongs to the top ten.

This receptor was identified in a woman aged 80 or over in good health. The chain links TRBV27 to TRBJ2-7; D tentatively fits TRBD1 or TRBD2 (7 bases each). What was sequenced was blood. Here the CDR3 DNA reads TGTGCCAGCAGAACAGGGGAGCGGGATCAGTACTTC. Its protein is CASRTGERDQYF.